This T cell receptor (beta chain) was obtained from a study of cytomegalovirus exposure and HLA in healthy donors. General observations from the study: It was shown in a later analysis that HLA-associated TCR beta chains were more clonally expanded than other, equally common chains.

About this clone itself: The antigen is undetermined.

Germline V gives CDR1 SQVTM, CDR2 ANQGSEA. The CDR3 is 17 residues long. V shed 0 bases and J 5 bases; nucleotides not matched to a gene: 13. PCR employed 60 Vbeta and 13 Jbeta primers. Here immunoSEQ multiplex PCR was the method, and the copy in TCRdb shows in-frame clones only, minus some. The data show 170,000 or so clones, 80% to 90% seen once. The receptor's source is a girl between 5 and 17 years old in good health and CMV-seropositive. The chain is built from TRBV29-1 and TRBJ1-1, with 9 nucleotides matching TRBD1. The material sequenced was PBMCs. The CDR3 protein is CSVEDLEGQGSRTEAFF. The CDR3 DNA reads TGCAGCGTTGAAGATCTAGAGGGACAGGGCAGTAGGACTGAAGCTTTCTTT.